This T cell receptor (beta chain) was sequenced during a study of patients and donors after allogeneic stem cell transplantation. Germline values: CDR1 LGHNT, CDR2 FRNRAP. Between the trimmed V and J ends, which lost 2 bases and 4 bases, there was a span of 9 bases. There are 14 residues in the CDR3. This clonotype was observed at least ten times. TCRdb re-analysed the RT-PCR reads in MiXCR, keeping a single row per CDR3 protein. The sample contains some 880,000 distinct CDR3 sequences, approximately 19% of which appear only once. The source is a human donor who was either an allogeneic HSCT recipient or a stem cell or donor lymphocyte infusion donor (not recorded which). It is not recorded whose cells these are; they may come from a transplant donor. The rearrangement joins TRBV12-5 to TRBJ2-4; D is unclear. The sequencing input was blood, either unsorted or a sorted T cell fraction (not recorded which). The CDR3 coding sequence is TGTGCTAGTGGTTTGACAGATAGTAAAAACATTCAGTACTTC. It codes for CASGLTDSKNIQYF. Looking up the rest from reference TRBV12-5 and TRBJ2-4 gives the full variable domain: DARVTQTPRHKVTEMGQEVTMRCQPILGHNTVFWYRQTMMQGLELLAYFRNRAPLDDSGMPKDRFSAEMPDATLATLKIQPSEPRDSAVYFCASGLTDSKNIQYFGAGTRLSVL.